These 19 T cell receptor beta chains share one sample of origin, sequenced in a study of response to subunit inactivated influenza vaccine. Using its own MiXCR run on the RT-PCR reads, TCRdb lists one record per CDR3 protein. The data show fewer than 650,000 distinct CDR3 sequences, 10% to 15% seen once. The sample in question was PBMCs from blood, obtained 45 days after vaccination. These receptors all come from a man aged 50-60 years who received an inactivated influenza vaccine.

This clonotype has at least ten counts. The genes are TRBV6-6 and TRBJ2-3; a weak D match, TRBD1 (6 bases). Germline V gene lookup returns CDR1 MNHNY and CDR2 SVGAGI (reference sequence). The V end was cut by 5 bases, the J end by 9 bases, with 15 bases between. This CDR3 has 13 amino acids. The CDR3 loop reads CASSHENGGTQYF. The DNA of the CDR3 is TGTGCCAGCAGTCACGAGAATGGGGGCACGCAGTATTTT.

This clonotype was seen repeatedly, ten times or more. CDR3: CASSLRGYNEQFF. CDR3 DNA: TGTGCCAGCAGCCTAAGGGGGTACAATGAGCAGTTCTTC. The J gene is TRBJ2-1, the V gene TRBV9; D might be TRBD1 (6 bases). V gave up 4 bases and J gave up 4 bases, with 9 bases separating them. The CDR3 consists of 13 residues. Germline assignment: CDR1 SGDLS and CDR2 YYNGEE. Using reference TRBV9 and TRBJ2-1 for the parts outside the CDR3, the full variable domain is DSGVTQTPKHLITATGQRVTLRCSPRSGDLSVYWYQQSLDQGLQFLIQYYNGEERAKGNILERFSAQQFPDLHSELNLSSLELGDSALYFCASSLRGYNEQFFGPGTRLTVL.

This chain joins TRBV20-1 and TRBJ2-7; D is possibly TRBD2 (5 bases). In germline, CDR1 is DFQATT, CDR2 SNEGSKA (reference sequence). With 4 bases removed from V and 2 bases from J, the gap between germline ends came to 12 bases. The CDR3 is 13 amino acids. The CDR3 bases are TGCAGTGCTAAGGCACTAGATGCCTACGAGCAGTACTTC. Its protein is CSAKALDAYEQYF.

This clonotype showed up many times. The gene calls are TRBV7-6 and TRBJ2-1, with TRBD2 identical over 10 bases. The CDR3 covers 16 residues. The V segment lost 0 bases and the J segment 5 bases; nucleotides outside the gene matches: 4. Germline assignment: CDR1 SGHVS and CDR2 FNYEAQ. The CDR3, as DNA: TGTGCCAGCAGCTTAGCAGCGGGAGGGGGACACAATGAGCAGTTCTTC. Its translation is CASSLAAGGGHNEQFF.

This clonotype showed up many times. The J gene is TRBJ2-6, the V gene TRBV28; weak D call: TRBD1 (6 bases). V gave up 4 bases and J gave up 5 bases, with 24 bases separating them. CDR1 and CDR2 (germline): MDHEN, SYDVKM. The CDR3 runs to 19 residues. As DNA, the CDR3 is TGTGCCAGCAGTTCGATTTATCAGGGTTACAGGGAGAGGGCCAACGTCCTGACTTTC. Protein: CASSSIYQGYRERANVLTF.

The table lists this clonotype with many counts. This rearrangement joins TRBV12-3 or TRBV12-4 to TRBJ2-1, with 9 bases fitting TRBD2. V lost 3 bases and J lost 9; bases outside the gene matches: 6. There are 14 residues in the CDR3. In DNA, the CDR3 is TGTGCCAGCAGTTTCCCTAGCGGGATGGGTGAGCAGTTCTTC. As protein: CASSFPSGMGEQFF.

The V and J genes are TRBV7-2 and TRBJ2-1; D possibly corresponds to TRBD2 (5 bases). V was trimmed by 5 bases and J by 6 bases, leaving 8 bases between them. The CDR3 loop spans 12 amino acids. Germline values: CDR1 SGHTA, CDR2 FQGNSA. The CDR3 spells CASSGLFNEQFF. The CDR3, as DNA: TGTGCCAGCAGCGGACTCTTCAATGAGCAGTTCTTC. The full variable domain, its missing parts supplied by reference TRBV7-2 and TRBJ2-1, is GAGVSQSPSNKVTEKGKDVELRCDPISGHTALYWYRQSLGQGLEFLIYFQGNSAPDKSGLPSDRFSAERTGGSVSTLTIQRTQQEDSAVYLCASSGLFNEQFFGPGTRLTVL.

This clonotype has a handful of counts. This sequence joins TRBV11-2 and TRBJ2-1; 12 positions match TRBD2. The CDR3 consists of 15 residues. V was pared by 2 bases and J by 7 bases, with 3 bases of the junction left unmatched. CDR1 and CDR2 (germline): SGHAT, FQNNGV. The CDR3 DNA follows: TGTGCCAGCAGCTTAACTAGCGGGGGGCGGAATGAGCAGTTCTTC. It yields the protein CASSLTSGGRNEQFF. Combining the CDR3 with reference TRBV11-2 and TRBJ2-1 gives the whole variable domain EAGVAQSPRYKIIEKRQSVAFWCNPISGHATLYWYQQILGQGPKLLIQFQNNGVVDDSQLPKDRFSAERLKGVDSTLKIQPAKLEDSAVYLCASSLTSGGRNEQFFGPGTRLTVL.

V is TRBV6-2 or TRBV6-3 and J is TRBJ1-2; tentative D call: TRBD1 (5 bases). Germline V gives CDR1 MNHEY, CDR2 SVGEGT. The ends were cut back, 5 bases at V and 8 bases at J, with 15 bases in the middle. The CDR3 runs to 13 residues. CDR3: CASSKHQGFGYTF. CDR3 DNA: TGTGCCAGCAGTAAACACCAGGGTTTCGGCTACACCTTC.

This clonotype was seen ten or more times. V gene TRBV29-1 combines with J gene TRBJ2-4, with a weak D call TRBD2 (5 bases). CDR1 is SQVTM, CDR2 ANQGSEA, per germline. Trimming took 1 base from V and 11 from J, leaving 12 bases between them. The CDR3 extends over 12 amino acids. The CDR3 sequence is CSVEVGRTFQYF. DNA of the CDR3: TGCAGCGTTGAAGTAGGGCGGACTTTTCAGTACTTC.

Only a few counts were recorded for this clonotype. The rearrangement joins TRBV28 to TRBJ2-7; D might be TRBD1 or TRBD2, each matching 5 bases. Germline V gene lookup returns CDR1 MDHEN and CDR2 SYDVKM. The V gene lost 7 bases and the J gene lost 7 bases, with 11 bases spanning the gap. The CDR3 contains 11 residues. CDR3 in amino acids: CASIGETEQYF. DNA of the CDR3: TGTGCCAGCATAGGGGAGACTGAGCAGTACTTC.

This clonotype was counted between two and nine times. The V and J genes are TRBV15 and TRBJ2-1; D is uncertain. V gave up 4 bases and J gave up 5 bases, with 9 bases separating them. CDR1 LNHNV and CDR2 YYDKDF come from the germline V gene (reference sequence). The CDR3 consists of 13 residues. This CDR3 is CATSIGRHNEQFF. CDR3 nucleotides: TGTGCCACCAGCATAGGGCGCCACAATGAGCAGTTCTTC.

The V gene is TRBV20-1, the J gene TRBJ2-2; TRBD2 might be the D (5 bases). The CDR3 has 15 residues. The ends were cut back, 6 bases at V and 3 bases at J, with 17 bases in the middle. Germline CDR1 is DFQATT and CDR2 is SNEGSKA (reference sequence). In nucleotides, the CDR3 is TGCAGTGCCGACCCCGGACTGCTTCACACCGGGGAGCTGTTTTTT. It codes for CSADPGLLHTGELFF.

This clonotype was counted only a few times. V usage is TRBV12-3 or TRBV12-4 and J usage is TRBJ1-2; D call uncertain. The CDR3 totals 16 residues. V lost 6 bases and J lost 1, with 18 bases in between. The CDR3 nucleotides are TGTGCCAGCAGAACCGGGCACGGACGTGATAACTATGGCTACACCTTC. This encodes CASRTGHGRDNYGYTF.

Concerning this clonotype itself: Germline and junction disagree at one end, which may indicate a read error. This chain joins TRBV24-1 and TRBJ2-3; tentatively, D is TRBD2 (6 bases). Germline values: CDR1 KGHDR, CDR2 SFDVKD. The length of the CDR3 is 15 residues. CDR3 amino acids: CATSDFTSSTDTHYF. CDR3 in DNA: TGTGCCACCAGTGATTTTACTAGCAGCACAGATACGCATTATTTT.

The chain carries TRBV29-1 and TRBJ2-5, with D perhaps matching TRBD1 (5 bases). V dropped 4 bases and J dropped 5 bases, with 20 bases sitting between them. Germline CDR1 is SQVTM and CDR2 is ANQGSEA. The CDR3 consists of 15 residues. In DNA form, the CDR3 reads TGCAGCGTTGTTCTACGTAGGGGCTCCTCGGAGACCCAGTACTTC. Its translation is CSVVLRRGSSETQYF.

This clonotype was detected only a few times. The chain has TRBV10-3 and TRBJ2-5, with TRBD2 identical over 9 bases. The CDR3 has 15 amino acids. V was clipped by 7 bases and J by 4 bases; unmatched bases: 10. Germline V gives CDR1 ENHRY, CDR2 SYGVKD. CDR3 coding DNA: TGTGCCATCATGAGCGCGGGGGGGCGCGGAGAGACCCAGTACTTC. Translating it yields CAIMSAGGRGETQYF.

This clonotype came up a few times. The chain links TRBV4-2 to TRBJ2-4, with TRBD1 identical over 8 bases. The CDR3 sequence is 15 residues long. After removal of 4 bases from V and 6 bases from J, the junction contained 8 bases not matched to a gene. Germline V CDR1 and CDR2: LGHNA, YNFKEQ. Written as DNA, the CDR3 is TGTGCCAGCAGCCCCACCGGGACAGGCGTAAACATTCAGTACTTC. Encoded protein: CASSPTGTGVNIQYF.

This clonotype was counted at least ten times. The V call is TRBV4-3, the J call TRBJ2-2, with D perhaps TRBD1 (5 bases). This CDR3 is 17 amino acids long. The germline gives CDR1 LGHNA, CDR2 YSLEER. Trimming left V 0 bases short and J 0 bases short, with 11 bases between. Here the CDR3 DNA reads TGCGCCAGCAGCCAAGACAGGGTTCCCCCGAACACCGGGGAGCTGTTTTTT. It translates to CASSQDRVPPNTGELFF.